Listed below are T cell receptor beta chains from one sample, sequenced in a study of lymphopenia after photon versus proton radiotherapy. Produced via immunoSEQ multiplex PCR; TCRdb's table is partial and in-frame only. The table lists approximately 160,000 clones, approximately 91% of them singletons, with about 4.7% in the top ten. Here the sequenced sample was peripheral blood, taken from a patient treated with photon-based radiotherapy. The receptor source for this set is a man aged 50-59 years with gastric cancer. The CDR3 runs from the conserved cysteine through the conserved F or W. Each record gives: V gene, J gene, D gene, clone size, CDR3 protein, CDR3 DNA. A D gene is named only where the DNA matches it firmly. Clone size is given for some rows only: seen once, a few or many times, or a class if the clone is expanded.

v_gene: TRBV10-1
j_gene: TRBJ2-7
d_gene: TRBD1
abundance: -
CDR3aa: CASSRDRSYEQYF
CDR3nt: TGCGCCAGCAGCCGGGACAGGTCCTACGAGCAGTACTTC

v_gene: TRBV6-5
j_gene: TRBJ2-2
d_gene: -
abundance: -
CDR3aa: CASSPTRVGELFF
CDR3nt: TGTGCCAGCAGTCCTACCCGGGTCGGGGAGCTGTTTTTT

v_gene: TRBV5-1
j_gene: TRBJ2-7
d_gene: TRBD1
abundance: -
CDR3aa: CASSSGDSSYEQYF
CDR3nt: TGCGCCAGCAGCTCCGGGGACAGCTCCTACGAGCAGTACTTC

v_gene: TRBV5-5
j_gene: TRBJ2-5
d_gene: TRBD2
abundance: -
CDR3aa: CASSLEASGSIRSGETQYF
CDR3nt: TGTGCCAGCAGCTTGGAGGCTAGCGGGTCCATCCGGTCGGGCGAGACCCAGTACTTC

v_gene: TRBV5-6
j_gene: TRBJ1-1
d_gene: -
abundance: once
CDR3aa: CASSPPVGVRTEAFF
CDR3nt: TGTGCCAGCAGCCCGCCAGTGGGCGTCAGGACTGAAGCTTTCTTT

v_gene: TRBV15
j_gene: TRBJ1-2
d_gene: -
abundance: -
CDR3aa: CATSRDKGAYGYTF
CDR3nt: TGTGCCACCAGCAGAGATAAGGGAGCCTATGGCTACACCTTC

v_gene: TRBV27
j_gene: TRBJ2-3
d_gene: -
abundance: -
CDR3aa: CASSPTETVSTDTQYF
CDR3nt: TGTGCCAGCAGCCCAACGGAGACAGTCTCCACAGATACGCAGTATTTT

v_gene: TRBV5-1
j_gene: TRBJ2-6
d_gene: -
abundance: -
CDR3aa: CASSPGGAGANVLTF
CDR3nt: TGCGCCAGCAGCCCAGGGGGGGCTGGGGCCAACGTCCTGACTTTC

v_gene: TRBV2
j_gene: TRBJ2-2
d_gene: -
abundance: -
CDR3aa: CASSLGAPGELFF
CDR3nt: TGTGCCAGCAGTCTCGGAGCCCCCGGGGAGCTGTTTTTT

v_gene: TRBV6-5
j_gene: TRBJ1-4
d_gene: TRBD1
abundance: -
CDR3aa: CASSYSPGGNEKLFF
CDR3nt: TGTGCCAGCAGTTACTCCCCAGGGGGCAATGAAAAACTGTTTTTT

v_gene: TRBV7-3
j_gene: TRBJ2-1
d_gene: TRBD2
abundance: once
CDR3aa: CASSPGTSAYNEQFF
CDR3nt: TGTGCCAGCAGCCCGGGGACTAGCGCCTACAATGAGCAGTTCTTC

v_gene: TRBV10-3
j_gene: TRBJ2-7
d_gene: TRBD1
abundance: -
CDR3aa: CAISGQGDYEQYF
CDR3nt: TGTGCCATCAGCGGACAGGGGGACTACGAGCAGTACTTC

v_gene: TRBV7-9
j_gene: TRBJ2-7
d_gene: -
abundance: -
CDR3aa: CASSLAAGYEQYF
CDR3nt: TGTGCCAGCAGCTTAGCAGCAGGCTACGAGCAGTACTTC

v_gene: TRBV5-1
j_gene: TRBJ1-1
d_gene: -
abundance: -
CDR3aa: CASSLAGRRGADEAFF
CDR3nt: TGCGCCAGCAGCTTGGCAGGGCGCAGGGGAGCGGATGAAGCTTTCTTT

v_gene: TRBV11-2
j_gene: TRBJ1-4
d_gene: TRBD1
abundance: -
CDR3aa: CASSPRGAGSTNEKLFF
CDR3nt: TGTGCCAGCAGCCCCAGGGGGGCCGGTTCAACTAATGAAAAACTGTTTTTT

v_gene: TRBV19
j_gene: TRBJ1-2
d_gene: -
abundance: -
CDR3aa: CASRMSRPGYGYTF
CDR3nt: TGTGCCAGTAGGATGAGCAGGCCGGGCTATGGCTACACCTTC

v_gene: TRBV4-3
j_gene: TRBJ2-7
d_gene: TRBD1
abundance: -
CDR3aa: CASSQQTGQGPYEQYF
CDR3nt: TGCGCCAGCAGCCAACAAACGGGACAGGGGCCCTACGAGCAGTACTTC

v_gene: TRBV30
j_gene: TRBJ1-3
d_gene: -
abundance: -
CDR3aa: CACGHSGNTIYF
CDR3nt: TGTGCCTGCGGACACTCTGGAAACACCATATATTTT

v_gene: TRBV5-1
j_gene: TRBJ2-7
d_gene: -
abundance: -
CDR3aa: CASSHGGLAYEQYF
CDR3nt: TGCGCCAGCAGCCATGGGGGTCTCGCCTACGAGCAGTACTTC

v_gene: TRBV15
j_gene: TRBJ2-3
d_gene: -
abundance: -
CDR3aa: CATSSPTQGIRERDTQYF
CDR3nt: TGTGCCACCAGCAGTCCAACCCAAGGGATCAGGGAGAGGGATACGCAGTATTTT

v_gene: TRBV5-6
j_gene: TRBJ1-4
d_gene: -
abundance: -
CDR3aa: CASSTHTGFQTNEKLFF
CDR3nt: TGTGCCAGCAGCACCCACACAGGGTTCCAAACTAATGAAAAACTGTTTTTT

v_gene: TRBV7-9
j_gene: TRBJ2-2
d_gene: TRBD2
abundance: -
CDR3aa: CASSLLTTSPNTGELFF
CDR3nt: TGTGCCAGCAGCTTACTAACGACTAGCCCGAACACCGGGGAGCTGTTTTTT

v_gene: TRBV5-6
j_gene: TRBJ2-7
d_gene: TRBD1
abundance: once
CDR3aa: CASSPGTGARFYEQYF
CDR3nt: TGTGCCAGCAGCCCCGGGACAGGGGCCCGTTTTTACGAGCAGTACTTC

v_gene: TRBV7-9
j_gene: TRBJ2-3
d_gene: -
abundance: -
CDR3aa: CASSLYPTDTQYF
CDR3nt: TGTGCCAGCAGCCTGTACCCCACAGATACGCAGTATTTT

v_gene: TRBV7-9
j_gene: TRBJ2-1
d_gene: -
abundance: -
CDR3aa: CASSSVLSRDTYNEQFF
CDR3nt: TGTGCCAGCAGCTCCGTCCTTAGCAGGGATACCTACAATGAGCAGTTCTTC

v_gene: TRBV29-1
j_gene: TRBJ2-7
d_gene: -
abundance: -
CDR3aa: CSAGNGAYEQYF
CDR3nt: TGCAGCGCAGGAAACGGCGCCTACGAGCAGTACTTC

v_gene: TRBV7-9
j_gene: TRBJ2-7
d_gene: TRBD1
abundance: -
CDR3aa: CASSDGQGLKKYEQYF
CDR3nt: TGTGCCAGCAGCGATGGACAGGGCCTCAAGAAATACGAGCAGTACTTC

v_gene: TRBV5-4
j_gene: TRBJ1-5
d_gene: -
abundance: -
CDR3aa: CASSSGTDGQPQHF
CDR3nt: TGTGCCAGCAGCAGCGGGACGGATGGGCAGCCCCAGCATTTT

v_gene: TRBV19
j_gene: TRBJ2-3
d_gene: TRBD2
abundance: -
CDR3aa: CASSIDGAGAGTDTQYF
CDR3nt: TGTGCCAGTAGTATAGATGGCGCGGGAGCTGGCACAGATACGCAGTATTTT

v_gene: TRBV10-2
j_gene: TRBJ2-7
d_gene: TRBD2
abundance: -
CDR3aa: CASSDSGAYEQYF
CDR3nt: TGCGCCAGCAGTGACAGCGGGGCCTACGAGCAGTACTTC

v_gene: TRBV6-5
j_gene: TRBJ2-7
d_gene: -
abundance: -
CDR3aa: CASSQRALESYEQYF
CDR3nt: TGTGCCAGCAGTCAAAGGGCATTAGAGTCCTACGAGCAGTACTTC